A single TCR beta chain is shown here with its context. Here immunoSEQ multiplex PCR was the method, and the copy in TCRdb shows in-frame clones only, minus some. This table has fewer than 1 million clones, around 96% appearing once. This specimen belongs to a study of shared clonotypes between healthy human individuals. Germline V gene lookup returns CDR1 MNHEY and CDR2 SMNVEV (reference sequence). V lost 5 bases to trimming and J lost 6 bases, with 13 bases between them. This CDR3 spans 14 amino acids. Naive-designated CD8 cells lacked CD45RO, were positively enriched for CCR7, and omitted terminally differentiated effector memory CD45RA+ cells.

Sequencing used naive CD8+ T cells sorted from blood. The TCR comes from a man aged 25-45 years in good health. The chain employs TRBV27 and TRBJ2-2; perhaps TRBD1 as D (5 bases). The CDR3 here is CASSARQGAGELFF. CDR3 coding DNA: TGTGCCAGCAGTGCGCGCCAGGGTGCCGGGGAGCTGTTTTTT.